Sequencing of this T cell receptor (beta chain) was carried out in a study of siplizumab effects on memory and regulatory T cells. As to this clone: What it binds is unknown.

Study conclusions and caveats: Proliferating siplizumab-culture Tregs lacked confirmation of suppressive function. The study found that mappable alloreactive CD4+ clones averaged approximately 69% Treg-derived with siplizumab and over 25% in controls.

This table comes from immunoSEQ multiplex PCR, and its TCRdb copy is limited to in-frame clones, with some not included. The sample records some 100,000 clones, 91% being singletons. This CDR3 has 13 residues. Germline CDR1 and CDR2: SGHTA and FQGNSA. The V end lost 5 bases, the J end lost 2 bases, and 6 bases lay between the germline ends. The receptor was isolated from a human donor in good health. Some clones in this sample may be carry-over from other donors' samples. The V and J genes are TRBV7-2 and TRBJ2-2; D not resolved. The sample comprised CD4+ T cells sorted from blood. CDR3 DNA: TGTGCCAGCAGCCCGAGAAACACCGGGGAGCTGTTTTTT. Its protein is CASSPRNTGELFF.